The T cell receptor (beta chain) under discussion was sequenced for a study of T cells in Graves' hyperthyroidism and ophthalmopathy. With a duration under 2 months, the hyperthyroidism was newly diagnosed in patients aged 18 to 65. Diagnoses used clinical symptoms, serum thyroxine and TRAb, thyroid ultrasound and orbital computed tomography. The source of the PBMCs was about 10 ml of fresh peripheral blood. Amplification yielded TCR beta CDR3 regions, with RNA transcripts as the source. The HTBI set primed first-round TCR CDR3 RT-PCR. Using its own MiXCR run on the multiplex PCR reads, TCRdb lists one record per CDR3 protein. This sample has 550,000 to 850,000 distinct CDR3 sequences, with 18% found just once. In its sample, this clonotype was seen a few times. Its antigen is not identified. Lacking the conserved final phenylalanine or tryptophan, this CDR3 likely reflects a read error. Germline V CDR1 and CDR2: KGHSH, LQKENI. The CDR3 loop spans 14 amino acids. Deletions cut 3 bases from V and 1 base from J, with 9 bases between.

Whole-study results and caveats: Stable hyperthyroidism and ophthalmopathy were separated using 13 V-J signatures.

This clonotype originated in a woman in her 50s with Graves' hyperthyroidism that later progressed to Graves' ophthalmopathy. The rearrangement joins TRBV18 to TRBJ1-1; D is ambiguous. Sequencing used blood. As DNA, the CDR3 is TGTGCCAGCTCACCCGGACCAAGGAACACTGAAGCTTTCCTT. Encoded protein: CASSPGPRNTEAFL.